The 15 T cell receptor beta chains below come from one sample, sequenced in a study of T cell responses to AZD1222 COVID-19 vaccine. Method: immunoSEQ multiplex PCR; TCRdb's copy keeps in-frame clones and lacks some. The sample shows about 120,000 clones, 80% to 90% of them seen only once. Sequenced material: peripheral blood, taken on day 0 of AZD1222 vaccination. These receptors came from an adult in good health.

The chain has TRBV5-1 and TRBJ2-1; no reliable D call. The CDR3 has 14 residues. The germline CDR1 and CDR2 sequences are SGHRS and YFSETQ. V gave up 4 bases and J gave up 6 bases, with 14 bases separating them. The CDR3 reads CASSPLGLSNEQFF. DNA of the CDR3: TGCGCCAGCAGCCCCCTCGGGCTTTCCAATGAGCAGTTCTTC. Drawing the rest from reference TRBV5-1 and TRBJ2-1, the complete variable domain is KAGVTQTPRYLIKTRGQQVTLSCSPISGHRSVSWYQQTPGQGLQFLFEYFSETQRNKGNFPGRFSGRQFSNSRSEMNVSTLELGDSALYLCASSPLGLSNEQFFGPGTRLTVL.

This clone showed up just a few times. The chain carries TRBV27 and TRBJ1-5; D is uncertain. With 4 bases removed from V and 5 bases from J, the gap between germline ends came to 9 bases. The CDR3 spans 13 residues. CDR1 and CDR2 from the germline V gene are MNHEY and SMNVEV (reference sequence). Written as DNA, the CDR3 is TGTGCCAGCAGTTGGGGTGTCGATCAGCCCCAGCATTTT. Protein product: CASSWGVDQPQHF.

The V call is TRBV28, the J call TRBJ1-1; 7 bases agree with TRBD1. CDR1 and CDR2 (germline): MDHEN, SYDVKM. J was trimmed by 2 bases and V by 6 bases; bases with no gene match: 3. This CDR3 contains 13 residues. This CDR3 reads CASSDRVNTEAFF. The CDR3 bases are TGTGCCAGCAGCGACAGGGTTAACACTGAAGCTTTCTTT.

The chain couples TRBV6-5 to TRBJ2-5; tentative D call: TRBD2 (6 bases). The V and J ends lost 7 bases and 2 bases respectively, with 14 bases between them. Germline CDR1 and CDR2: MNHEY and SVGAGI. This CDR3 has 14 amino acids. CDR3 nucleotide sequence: TGTGCCAGCAAAAGCGGGTATGCTCAAGAGACCCAGTACTTC. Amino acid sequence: CASKSGYAQETQYF.

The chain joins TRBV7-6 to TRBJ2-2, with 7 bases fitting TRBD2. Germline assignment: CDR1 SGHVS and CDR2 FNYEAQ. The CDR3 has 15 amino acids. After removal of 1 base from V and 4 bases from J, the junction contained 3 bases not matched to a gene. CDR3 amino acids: CASSLVGGSTGELFF. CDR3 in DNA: TGTGCCAGCAGCTTAGTGGGGGGGAGCACCGGGGAGCTGTTTTTT.

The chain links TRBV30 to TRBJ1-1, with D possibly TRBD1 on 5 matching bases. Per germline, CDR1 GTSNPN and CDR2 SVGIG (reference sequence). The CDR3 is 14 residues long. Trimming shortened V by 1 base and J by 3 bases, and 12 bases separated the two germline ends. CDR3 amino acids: CAWSGSRAYTEAFF. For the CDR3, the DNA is TGTGCCTGGAGTGGAAGCAGGGCCTACACTGAAGCTTTCTTT.

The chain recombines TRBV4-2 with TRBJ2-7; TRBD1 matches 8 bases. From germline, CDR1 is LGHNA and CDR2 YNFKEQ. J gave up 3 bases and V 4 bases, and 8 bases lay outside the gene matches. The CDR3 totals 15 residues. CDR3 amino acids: CASSPRGTGNYEQYF. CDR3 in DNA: TGTGCCAGCAGCCCCAGGGGGACAGGCAACTACGAGCAGTACTTC.

The CDR3 coding sequence is TGTGCCAGCAGTTCGACGGTCTCTGGGGCCAACGTCCTGACTTTC. It codes for CASSSTVSGANVLTF. J is TRBJ2-6 and V is TRBV7-6; D remains ambiguous. CDR1 and CDR2 from the germline V gene are SGHVS and FNYEAQ. Deletions cut 6 bases from V and 0 bases from J, with 9 bases between. The CDR3 covers 15 residues.

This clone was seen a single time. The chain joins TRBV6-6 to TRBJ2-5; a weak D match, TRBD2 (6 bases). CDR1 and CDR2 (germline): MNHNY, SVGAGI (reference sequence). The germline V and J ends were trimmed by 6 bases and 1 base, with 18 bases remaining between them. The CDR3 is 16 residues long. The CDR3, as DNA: TGTGCCAGCAGCCGGGGACTGTCTTGGGGCCAAGAGACCCAGTACTTC. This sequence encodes CASSRGLSWGQETQYF.

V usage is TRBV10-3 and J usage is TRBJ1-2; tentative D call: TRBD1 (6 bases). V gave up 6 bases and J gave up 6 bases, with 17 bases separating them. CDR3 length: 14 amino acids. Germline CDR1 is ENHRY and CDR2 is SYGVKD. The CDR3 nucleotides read TGTGCCATCAGCCGGGACATGTCCCTGGATGGCTACACCTTC. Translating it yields CAISRDMSLDGYTF.

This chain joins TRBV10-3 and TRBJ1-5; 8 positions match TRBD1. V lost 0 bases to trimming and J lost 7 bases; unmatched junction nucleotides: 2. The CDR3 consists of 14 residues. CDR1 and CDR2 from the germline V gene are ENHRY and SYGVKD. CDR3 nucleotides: TGTGCCATCAGTGAGTCACCAGGGGGCCAGCCCCAGCATTTT. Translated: CAISESPGGQPQHF.

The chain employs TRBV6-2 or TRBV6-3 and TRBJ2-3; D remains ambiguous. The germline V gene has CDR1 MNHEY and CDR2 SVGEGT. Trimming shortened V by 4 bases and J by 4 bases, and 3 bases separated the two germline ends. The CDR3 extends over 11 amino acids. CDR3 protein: CASSSPDTQYF. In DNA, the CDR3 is TGTGCCAGCAGTTCCCCAGATACGCAGTATTTT.

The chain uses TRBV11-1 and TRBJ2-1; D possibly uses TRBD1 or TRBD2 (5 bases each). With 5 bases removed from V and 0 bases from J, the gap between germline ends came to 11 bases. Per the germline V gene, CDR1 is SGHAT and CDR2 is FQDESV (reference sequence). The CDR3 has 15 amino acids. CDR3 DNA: TGTGCCAGCAGCCCCGCAGGGAGCTCCTACAATGAGCAGTTCTTC. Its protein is CASSPAGSSYNEQFF.

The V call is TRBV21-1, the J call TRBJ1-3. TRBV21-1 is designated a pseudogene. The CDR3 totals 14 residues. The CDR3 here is CASRDHCSGNTIYF. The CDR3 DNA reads TGTGCCAGCAGAGACCACTGCTCTGGAAACACCATATATTTT.

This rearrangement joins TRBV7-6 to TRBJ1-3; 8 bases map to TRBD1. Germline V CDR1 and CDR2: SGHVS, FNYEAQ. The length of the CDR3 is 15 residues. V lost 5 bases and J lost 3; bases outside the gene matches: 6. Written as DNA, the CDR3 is TGTGCCAGCAGCCTGACAGGGGCGGGTGGAAACACCATATATTTT. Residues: CASSLTGAGGNTIYF.